This T cell receptor beta chain is from a study of T cell repertoires in cytomegalovirus infection. The CDR3 length is 15 residues. After removal of 4 bases from V and 2 bases from J, the junction contained 4 bases not matched to a gene. Germline V CDR1 and CDR2: LNHDA, SQIVND (reference sequence). This clonotype was counted at least ten times. Each CDR3 protein is one row after TCRdb ran MiXCR on the reads. The profile shows fewer than 700,000 distinct CDR3 sequences, 24% of them singletons. Material for sequencing was CD8+ T cells from PBMCs. The clonotype comes from a human donor in good health (CMV status not recorded). Some clones in this sample may be carry-over from other donors' samples. The V gene is TRBV19, the J gene TRBJ2-3; TRBD2 aligns across 9 bases. This CDR3 is CASSKRGAFTDTQYF. CDR3 bases: TGTGCCAGTAGTAAGCGGGGGGCCTTCACAGATACGCAGTATTTT.